The rows below give T cell receptor beta chains drawn from one sample of a study of blood T cell repertoires in COVID-19. TCRdb keeps only in-frame clones here, not all; method: immunoSEQ multiplex PCR. This table holds some 120,000 clones, 75% to 90% found once. The material sequenced was peripheral blood. The source of these receptors is a man aged 30 to 45 with acute or convalescent COVID-19. Each CDR3 is given with its conserved first and last residue. D genes are given only for firm matches. Not all rows give a size; the values are once, few, many and, for expanded clones, a class.

.	TRBV4-2	TRBD1	TRBJ1-5	TGTGCCAGCAGCCAAGGCGGACAGGGAGGTCATCAGCCCCAGCATTTT	CASSQGGQGGHQPQHF
.	TRBV11-2	.	TRBJ2-1	TGTGCCAGCAGCGGGTTAAATCTACCGGGGCAGTTCTTC	CASSGLNLPGQFF
.	TRBV3-1/TRBV3-2	TRBD1	TRBJ1-6	TGTGCCAGCAGCCAAGAGGCGACAGGGGCGGTAAATTCACCCCTCCACTTT	CASSQEATGAVNSPLHF
.	TRBV6-5	.	TRBJ2-3	TGTGCCAGCAGCCGAAACCGCGGGCGTTTAGATACGCAGTATTTT	CASSRNRGRLDTQYF
.	TRBV10-3	TRBD1	TRBJ1-2	TGTGCCATCAGTGAGCGGGATTTGAGCGAGGCAGGGGGCCTCTATGGCTACACCTTC	CAISERDLSEAGGLYGYTF
few	TRBV27	TRBD1	TRBJ1-1	TGTGCCAGCAGAACCACAGGGGGCACTGAAGCTTTCTTT	CASRTTGGTEAFF
.	TRBV30	.	TRBJ2-1	TGTGCCTGGAGTTTAGGACTTTTCAATGAGCAGTTCTTC	CAWSLGLFNEQFF
.	TRBV10-3	TRBD1	TRBJ1-6	TGTGCCATCAGTGACGACAGGGGCTTTTCACCCCTCCACTTT	CAISDDRGFSPLHF
once	TRBV18	TRBD2	TRBJ2-3	TGTGCCAGCTCACCATTATCACCTAGCGGGAGGGCCGATCCAGATACGCAGTATTTT	CASSPLSPSGRADPDTQYF
.	TRBV5-1	.	TRBJ1-1	TGCGCCAGCAGCTTGTTAGGGGACACTGAAGCTTTCTTT	CASSLLGDTEAFF
.	TRBV23-1	TRBD1	TRBJ2-4	TGCGCCAGCAGTCCCCCCGGGGGCAGGGGGCCGTTCGGTAATCAGTACTTC	CASSPPGGRGPFGNQYF
.	TRBV10-1	.	TRBJ1-6	TGCGCCAGCAGTGACCTGAGGAATTCACCCCTCCACTTT	CASSDLRNSPLHF
.	TRBV4-2	TRBD1	TRBJ1-6	TGTGCCAGCAGCCACCGACTCGGACAGGACAATAATTCACCCCTCCACTTT	CASSHRLGQDNNSPLHF
few	TRBV10-1	.	TRBJ1-1	TGCGCCAGCAGTGAAACTGCAGGGATCGGGGGGAACACTGAAGCTTTCTTT	CASSETAGIGGNTEAFF
.	TRBV5-5	TRBD1	TRBJ1-5	TGTGCCAGCAGCGCACAGGGGCCCAATCAGCCCCAGCATTTT	CASSAQGPNQPQHF
.	TRBV10-2	.	TRBJ2-5	TGCGCCAGCAGTGAACATACGGGAAGCCAAGAGACCCAGTACTTC	CASSEHTGSQETQYF
once	TRBV27	TRBD1	TRBJ1-6	TGTGCCAGCAGTTTTGGAGGGGGCTACGGTTCACCCCTCCACTTT	CASSFGGGYGSPLHF
.	TRBV6-2/TRBV6-3	TRBD1	TRBJ1-1	TGTGCCAGCAGCCGGGACAGTCCCACAGGGTTGAACACTGAAGCTTTCTTT	CASSRDSPTGLNTEAFF
.	TRBV6-5	.	TRBJ2-7	TGTGCCAGCAGCCAAGGGAGCGAGCAGTACTTC	CASSQGSEQYF
.	TRBV6-6	.	TRBJ1-1	TGTGCCAGCAATACCCCGGACATGGGGAACACTGAAGCTTTCTTT	CASNTPDMGNTEAFF
few	TRBV6-2/TRBV6-3	TRBD2	TRBJ2-3	TGTGCCAGCAGTTACCGGGGACTAGCGAGCGCAGATACGCAGTATTTT	CASSYRGLASADTQYF
.	TRBV4-2	TRBD1	TRBJ1-1	TGTGCCAGCAGCCAAGCTGGGACAGGGGATTACACTGAAGCTTTCTTT	CASSQAGTGDYTEAFF
.	TRBV2	.	TRBJ2-7	TGTGCCAGCAGTGAAGCGGGAACAGTAGCCGAGGGCGAGCAGTACTTC	CASSEAGTVAEGEQYF
.	TRBV20-1	TRBD1	TRBJ1-1	TGCAGTGCTCTTACTACAGGGGCAGCTTTCTTT	CSALTTGAAFF
.	TRBV6-5	TRBD1	TRBJ1-2	TGTGCCAGCAGCCTCACGACAGGGAACTATGGCTACACCTTC	CASSLTTGNYGYTF
.	TRBV9	.	TRBJ2-3	TGTGCCAGCAGCGTAGGGATGCGAGGTGGAACCAGCACAGATACGCAGTATTTT	CASSVGMRGGTSTDTQYF
.	TRBV2	TRBD1	TRBJ1-1	TGTGCCAGCAGGAAGGGACAGCCCCCTGAAGCTTTCTTT	CASRKGQPPEAFF
once	TRBV5-4	.	TRBJ2-1	TGTGCCAGCAGCCCCGACTTGAGCTCCTACAATGAGCAGTTCTTC	CASSPDLSSYNEQFF
.	TRBV7-8	.	TRBJ2-7	TGTGCCAGCAGCTTAGGACTATCCACCTCCTACGAGCAGTACTTC	CASSLGLSTSYEQYF
.	TRBV19	.	TRBJ2-1	TGTGCCAGTAGTATATATCACGGAGCCCCCACTAGGGATGAGCAGTTCTTC	CASSIYHGAPTRDEQFF
once	TRBV30	.	TRBJ2-3	TGTGCCTGGAGTGCCACCAGCGGCCACACAGATACGCAGTATTTT	CAWSATSGHTDTQYF
.	TRBV11-3	.	TRBJ1-1	TGTGCCAGCAGCTTAGATAGTCGGGGGTTACCAATGCTGAACACTGAAGCTTTCTTT	CASSLDSRGLPMLNTEAFF
once	TRBV7-9	TRBD1	TRBJ2-7	TGTGCCAGCAGCCCCGGACAGGGTACCTACGAGCAGTACTTC	CASSPGQGTYEQYF